The clone carrying this TCR beta chain was observed a handful of times. The antigen is undetermined. These data originate in a study of T-cell memory formation after mild COVID-19. Study outcomes and limitations: Pre-infection memory carried some responding clones, suggesting that cross-reactive memory joined. There was a balanced CD4/CD8 profile in clones contracting day 15 to 85, and later expanders leaned CD4+. CD4+ clones that contracted lay mainly in CM and EM; CD8+ ones lay in EMRA.

The CDR3 contains 13 residues. V was trimmed by 8 bases and J by 1 base, leaving 11 bases between them. CDR1 and CDR2 from the germline V gene are MNHNS and SASEGT. Employing constant-segment primers, 5'RACE generated TCR alpha and TCR beta cDNA libraries bearing sample barcodes and UMIs. TCRdb re-called the 5' RACE reads through MiXCR, storing one row per CDR3 protein. The sample carries about 150,000 distinct CDR3 sequences, about 14% recorded once. The chain has TRBV6-1 and TRBJ1-1; D may be TRBD1 (5 bases). The receptor comes from an adult woman who had mild COVID-19 (a few samples of this study predate the infection). Cell type and time point are not known. The sequenced sample consisted of PBMCs or a T cell subset sorted from them (not recorded which). The CDR3 region has the DNA TGTGCCAGCCTTGCTACAGGGAACACTGAAGCTTTCTTT. It codes for CASLATGNTEAFF.